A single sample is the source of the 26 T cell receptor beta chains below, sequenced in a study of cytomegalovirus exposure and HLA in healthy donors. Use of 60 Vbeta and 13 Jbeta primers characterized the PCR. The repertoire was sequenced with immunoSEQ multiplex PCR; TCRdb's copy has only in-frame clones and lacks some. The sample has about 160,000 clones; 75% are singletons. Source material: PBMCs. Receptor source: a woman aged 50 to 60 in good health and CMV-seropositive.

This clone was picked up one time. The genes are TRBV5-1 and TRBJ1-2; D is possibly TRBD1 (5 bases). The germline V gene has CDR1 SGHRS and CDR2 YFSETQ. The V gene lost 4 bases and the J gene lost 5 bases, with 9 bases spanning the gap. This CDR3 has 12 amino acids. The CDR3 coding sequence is TGCGCCAGCAGCGACGGACATTATGGCTACACCTTC. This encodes CASSDGHYGYTF. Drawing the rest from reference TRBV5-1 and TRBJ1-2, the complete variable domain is KAGVTQTPRYLIKTRGQQVTLSCSPISGHRSVSWYQQTPGQGLQFLFEYFSETQRNKGNFPGRFSGRQFSNSRSEMNVSTLELGDSALYLCASSDGHYGYTFGSGTRLTVV.

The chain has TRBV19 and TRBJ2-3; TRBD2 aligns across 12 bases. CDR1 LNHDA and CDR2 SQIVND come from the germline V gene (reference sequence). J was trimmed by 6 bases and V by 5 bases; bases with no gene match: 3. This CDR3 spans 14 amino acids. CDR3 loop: CASSVTSGGDTQYF. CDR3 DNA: TGTGCCAGTAGTGTAACTAGCGGGGGGGATACGCAGTATTTT.

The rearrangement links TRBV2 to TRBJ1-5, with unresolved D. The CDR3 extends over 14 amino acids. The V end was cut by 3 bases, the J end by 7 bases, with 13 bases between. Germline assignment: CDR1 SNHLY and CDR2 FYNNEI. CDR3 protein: CASSDRGSRQPQHF. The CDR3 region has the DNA TGTGCCAGCAGTGACCGGGGAAGTAGACAGCCCCAGCATTTT.

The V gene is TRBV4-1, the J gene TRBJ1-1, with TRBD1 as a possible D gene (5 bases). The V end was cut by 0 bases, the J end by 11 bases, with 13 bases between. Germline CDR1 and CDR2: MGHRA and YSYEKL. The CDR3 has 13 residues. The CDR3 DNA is TGCGCCAGCAGCCAAGACTCAGGGAGGGTCGCTTTCTTT. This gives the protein CASSQDSGRVAFF.

CDR3 coding DNA: TGTGCCAGCAGCCAAGGGACAGCCTCAAGTTCACCCCTCCACTTT. It is translated as CASSQGTASSSPLHF. The chain has TRBV7-8 and TRBJ1-6; 7 bases fit TRBD1. The germline CDR1 and CDR2 sequences are SGHVS and FQNEAQ. J gave up 9 bases and V 5 bases, and 10 bases lay outside the gene matches. The CDR3 covers 15 residues. Drawing the rest from reference TRBV7-8 and TRBJ1-6, the complete variable domain is GAGVSQSPRYKVAKRGQDVALRCDPISGHVSLFWYQQALGQGPEFLTYFQNEAQLDKSGLPSDRFFAERPEGSVSTLKIQRTQQEDSAVYLCASSQGTASSSPLHFGNGTRLTVT.

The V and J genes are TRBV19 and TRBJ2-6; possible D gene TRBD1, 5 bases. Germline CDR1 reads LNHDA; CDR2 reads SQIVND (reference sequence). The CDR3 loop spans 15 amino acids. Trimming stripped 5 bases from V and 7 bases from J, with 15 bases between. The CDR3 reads CASSGQTLGANVLTF. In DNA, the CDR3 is TGTGCCAGTAGTGGACAAACTCTGGGAGCCAACGTCCTGACTTTC.

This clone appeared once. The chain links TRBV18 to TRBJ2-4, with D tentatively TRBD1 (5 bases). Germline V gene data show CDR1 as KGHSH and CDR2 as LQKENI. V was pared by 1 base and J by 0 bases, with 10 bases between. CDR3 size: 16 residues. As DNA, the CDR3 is TGTGCCAGCTCACCACTGGCAGGGCTAGCCAAAAACATTCAGTACTTC. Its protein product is CASSPLAGLAKNIQYF.

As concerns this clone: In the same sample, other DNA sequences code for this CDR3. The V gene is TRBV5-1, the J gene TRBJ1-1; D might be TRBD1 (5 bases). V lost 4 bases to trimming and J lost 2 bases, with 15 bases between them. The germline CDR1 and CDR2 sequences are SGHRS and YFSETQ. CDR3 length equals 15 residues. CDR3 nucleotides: TGCGCCAGCAGCCCCGGGGGTCTGCCAAACACTGAAGCTTTCTTT. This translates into CASSPGGLPNTEAFF.

For the CDR3, the DNA is TGTGCCAGCAGCCTTCACCGGGGGGGCGCTGGGGCCAACGTCCTGACTTTC. Protein: CASSLHRGGAGANVLTF. The chain carries TRBV7-2 and TRBJ2-6, with 8 bases matching TRBD2. The trim removed 5 bases at V and 2 bases at J, leaving 8 bases unmatched. The germline V gene encodes CDR1 SGHTA and CDR2 FQGNSA. The length of the CDR3 is 17 residues.

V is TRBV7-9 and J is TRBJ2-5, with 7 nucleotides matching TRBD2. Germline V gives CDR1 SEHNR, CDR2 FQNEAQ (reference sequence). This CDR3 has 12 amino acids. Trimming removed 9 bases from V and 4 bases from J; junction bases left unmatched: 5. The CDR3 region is CARGGEGETQYF. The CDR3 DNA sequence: TGTGCCAGAGGTGGGGAGGGAGAGACCCAGTACTTC.

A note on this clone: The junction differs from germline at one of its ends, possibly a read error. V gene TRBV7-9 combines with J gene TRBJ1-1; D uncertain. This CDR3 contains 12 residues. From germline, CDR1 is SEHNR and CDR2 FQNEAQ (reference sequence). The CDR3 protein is CSSSLSSTEAFF. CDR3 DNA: TGTTCCAGCAGCTTGTCCTCCACTGAAGCTTTCTTT.

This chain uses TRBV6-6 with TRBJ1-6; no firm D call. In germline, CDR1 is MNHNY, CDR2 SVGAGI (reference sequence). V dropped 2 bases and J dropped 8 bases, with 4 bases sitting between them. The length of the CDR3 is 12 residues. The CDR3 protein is CASSYPDSPLHF. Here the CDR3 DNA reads TGTGCCAGCAGTTACCCGGATTCACCCCTCCACTTT.

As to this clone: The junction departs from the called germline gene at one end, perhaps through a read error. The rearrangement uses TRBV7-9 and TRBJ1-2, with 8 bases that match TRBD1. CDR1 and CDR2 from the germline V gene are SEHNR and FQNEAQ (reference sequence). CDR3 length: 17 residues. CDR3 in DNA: TGTTCCAGCAGCCTAACGGACAGGGCCATCCTCAACTATGGCTACACCTTC. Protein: CSSSLTDRAILNYGYTF.

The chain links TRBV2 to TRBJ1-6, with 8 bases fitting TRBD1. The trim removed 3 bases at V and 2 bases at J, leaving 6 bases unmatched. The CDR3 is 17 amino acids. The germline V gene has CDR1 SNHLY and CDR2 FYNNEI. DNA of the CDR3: TGTGCCAGCAGTGACCCTGGACAGGGAGCCTATAATTCACCCCTCCACTTT. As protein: CASSDPGQGAYNSPLHF.

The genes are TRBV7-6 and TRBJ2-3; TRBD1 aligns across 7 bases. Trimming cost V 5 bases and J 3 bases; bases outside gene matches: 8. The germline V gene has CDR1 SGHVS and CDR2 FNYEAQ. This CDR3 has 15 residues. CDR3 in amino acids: CASSRTGPRTDTQYF. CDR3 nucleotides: TGTGCCAGCAGCAGGACAGGACCAAGGACAGATACGCAGTATTTT. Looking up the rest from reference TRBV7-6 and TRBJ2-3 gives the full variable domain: GAGVSQSPRYKVTKRGQDVALRCDPISGHVSLYWYRQALGQGPEFLTYFNYEAQQDKSGLPNDRFSAERPEGSISTLTIQRTEQRDSAMYRCASSRTGPRTDTQYFGPGTRLTVL.

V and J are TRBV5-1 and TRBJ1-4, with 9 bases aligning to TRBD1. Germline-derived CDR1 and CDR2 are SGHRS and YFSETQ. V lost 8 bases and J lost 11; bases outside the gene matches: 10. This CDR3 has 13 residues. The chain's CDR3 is CASIGTGPWKLFF. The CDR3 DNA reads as TGCGCCAGTATAGGGACAGGGCCATGGAAACTGTTTTTT. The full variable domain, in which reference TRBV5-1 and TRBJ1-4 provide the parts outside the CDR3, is KAGVTQTPRYLIKTRGQQVTLSCSPISGHRSVSWYQQTPGQGLQFLFEYFSETQRNKGNFPGRFSGRQFSNSRSEMNVSTLELGDSALYLCASIGTGPWKLFFGSGTQLSVL.

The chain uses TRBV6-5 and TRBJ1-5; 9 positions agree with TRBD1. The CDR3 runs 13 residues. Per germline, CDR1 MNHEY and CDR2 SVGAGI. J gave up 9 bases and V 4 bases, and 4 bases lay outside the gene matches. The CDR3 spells CASSSTGGLPQHF. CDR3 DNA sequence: TGTGCCAGCAGTTCTACAGGGGGCCTGCCCCAGCATTTT.

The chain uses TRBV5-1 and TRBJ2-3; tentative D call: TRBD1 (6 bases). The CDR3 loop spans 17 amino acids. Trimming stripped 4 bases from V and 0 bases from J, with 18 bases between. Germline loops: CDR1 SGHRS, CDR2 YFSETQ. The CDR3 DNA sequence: TGCGCCAGCAGCCCCGCACCGGGACACTCTAGCACAGATACGCAGTATTTT. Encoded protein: CASSPAPGHSSTDTQYF.

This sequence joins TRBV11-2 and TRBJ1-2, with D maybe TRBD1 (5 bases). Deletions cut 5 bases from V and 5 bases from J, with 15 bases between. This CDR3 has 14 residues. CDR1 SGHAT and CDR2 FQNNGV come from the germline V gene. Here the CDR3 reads CASSLQTDSYGYTF. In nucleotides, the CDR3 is TGTGCCAGCAGCCTCCAGACAGATTCATATGGCTACACCTTC.

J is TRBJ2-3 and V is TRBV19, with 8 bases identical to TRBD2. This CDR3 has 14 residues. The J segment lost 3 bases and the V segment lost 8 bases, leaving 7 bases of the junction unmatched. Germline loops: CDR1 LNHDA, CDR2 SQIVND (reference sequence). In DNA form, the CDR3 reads TGTGCCAGTTCCCCCGGGGGGGCAACAGATACGCAGTATTTT. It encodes CASSPGGATDTQYF. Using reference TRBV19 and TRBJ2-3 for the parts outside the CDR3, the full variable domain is DGGITQSPKYLFRKEGQNVTLSCEQNLNHDAMYWYRQDPGQGLRLIYYSQIVNDFQKGDIAEGYSVSREKKESFPLTVTSAQKNPTAFYLCASSPGGATDTQYFGPGTRLTVL.

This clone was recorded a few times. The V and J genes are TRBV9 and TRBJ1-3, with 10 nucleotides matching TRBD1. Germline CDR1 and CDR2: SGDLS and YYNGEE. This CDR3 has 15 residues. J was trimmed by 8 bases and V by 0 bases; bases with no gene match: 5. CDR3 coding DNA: TGTGCCAGCAGCGTAGGGGACAGGGGACAGGACACCATATATTTT. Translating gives CASSVGDRGQDTIYF.

The CDR3 spells CATSTDRGGTEAFF. As DNA, the CDR3 is TGTGCCACCAGCACCGACAGGGGGGGGACTGAAGCTTTCTTT. V and J are TRBV15 and TRBJ1-1; the match to TRBD1 covers 9 bases. The CDR3 is 14 residues long. The germline gives CDR1 LNHNV, CDR2 YYDKDF (reference sequence). Trimming cost V 4 bases and J 5 bases; bases outside gene matches: 5. The entire variable domain, with the rest obtained from reference TRBV15 and TRBJ1-1, is as follows: DAMVIQNPRYQVTQFGKPVTLSCSQTLNHNVMYWYQQKSSQAPKLLFHYYDKDFNNEADTPDNFQSRRPNTSFCFLDIRSPGLGDTAMYLCATSTDRGGTEAFFGQGTRLTVV.

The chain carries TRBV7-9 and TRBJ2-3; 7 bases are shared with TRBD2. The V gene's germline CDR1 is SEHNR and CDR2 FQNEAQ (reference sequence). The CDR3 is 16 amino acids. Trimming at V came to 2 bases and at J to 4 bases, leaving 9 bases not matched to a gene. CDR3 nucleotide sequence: TGTGCCAGCAGCTTAAGACTAGCACGGAACGCAGATACGCAGTATTTT. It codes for CASSLRLARNADTQYF.

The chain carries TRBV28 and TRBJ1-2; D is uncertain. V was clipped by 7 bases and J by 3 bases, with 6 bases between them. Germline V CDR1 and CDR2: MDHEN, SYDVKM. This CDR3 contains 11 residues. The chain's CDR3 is CASKQDYGYTF. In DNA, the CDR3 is TGTGCCAGCAAGCAGGACTATGGCTACACCTTC.

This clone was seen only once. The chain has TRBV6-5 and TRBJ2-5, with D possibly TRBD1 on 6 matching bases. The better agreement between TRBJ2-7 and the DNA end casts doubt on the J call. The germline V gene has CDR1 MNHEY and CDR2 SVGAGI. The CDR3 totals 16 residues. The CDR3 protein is CASSYSIGQTSYEQYF. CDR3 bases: TGTGCCAGCAGTTACTCGATAGGACAGACAAGCTACGAGCAGTACTTC.

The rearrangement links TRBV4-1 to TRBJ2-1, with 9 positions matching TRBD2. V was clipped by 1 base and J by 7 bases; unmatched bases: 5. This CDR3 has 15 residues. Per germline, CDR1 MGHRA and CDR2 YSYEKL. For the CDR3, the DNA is TGCGCCAGCAGCCAAGGGTCTAGCGGGGTGAATGAGCAGTTCTTC. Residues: CASSQGSSGVNEQFF.